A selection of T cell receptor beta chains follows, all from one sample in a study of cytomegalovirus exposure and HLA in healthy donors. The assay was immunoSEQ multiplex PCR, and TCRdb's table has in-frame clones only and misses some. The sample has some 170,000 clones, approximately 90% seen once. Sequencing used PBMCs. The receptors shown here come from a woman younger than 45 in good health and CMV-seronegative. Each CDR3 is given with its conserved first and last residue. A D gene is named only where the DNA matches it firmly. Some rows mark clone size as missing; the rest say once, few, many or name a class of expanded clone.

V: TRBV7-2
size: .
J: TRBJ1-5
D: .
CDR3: CASSLDPGVNQPQHF
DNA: TGTGCCAGCAGCTTAGATCCGGGTGTCAATCAGCCCCAGCATTTT

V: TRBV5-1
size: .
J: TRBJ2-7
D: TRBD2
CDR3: CASRPTLAGGSSYEQYF
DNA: TGCGCCAGCAGGCCTACACTAGCGGGGGGGAGCTCCTACGAGCAGTACTTC

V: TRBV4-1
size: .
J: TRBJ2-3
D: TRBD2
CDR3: CASSQAPSGGTTDTQYF
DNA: TGCGCCAGCAGCCAAGCCCCCAGCGGGGGGACCACAGATACGCAGTATTTT

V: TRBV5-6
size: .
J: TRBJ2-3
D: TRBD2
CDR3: CASSLWRGGTDTQYF
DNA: TGTGCCAGCAGCTTATGGCGGGGGGGCACAGATACGCAGTATTTT

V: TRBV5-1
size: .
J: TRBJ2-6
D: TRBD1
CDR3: CASSRVPGTGGANVLTF
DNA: TGCGCCAGCAGCCGGGTCCCGGGGACAGGGGGGGCCAACGTCCTGACTTTC

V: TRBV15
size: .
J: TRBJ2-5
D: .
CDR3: CATSRPDEGDGDRETQYF
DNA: TGTGCCACCAGCAGACCGGACGAAGGGGATGGGGATCGAGAGACCCAGTACTTC

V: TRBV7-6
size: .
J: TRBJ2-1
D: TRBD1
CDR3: CASSSRQGANNEQFF
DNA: TGTGCCAGCAGCTCTCGACAGGGGGCTAACAATGAGCAGTTCTTC

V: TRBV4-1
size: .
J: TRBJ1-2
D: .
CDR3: CASSQTRIGERYGYTF
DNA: TGCGCCAGCAGCCAAACGCGTATAGGGGAAAGGTATGGCTACACCTTC

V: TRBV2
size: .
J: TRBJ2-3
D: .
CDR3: CASSESRAWGTDTQYF
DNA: TGTGCCAGCAGTGAATCCAGGGCGTGGGGCACAGATACGCAGTATTTT

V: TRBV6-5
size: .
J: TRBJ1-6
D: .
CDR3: CASSYEGEVSPLHF
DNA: TGTGCCAGCAGTTATGAAGGGGAAGTCTCACCCCTCCACTTT

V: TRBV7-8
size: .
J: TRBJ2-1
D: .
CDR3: CASSLGVTVYPEYNEQFF
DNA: TGTGCCAGCAGCTTAGGAGTAACAGTATACCCCGAGTACAATGAGCAGTTCTTC

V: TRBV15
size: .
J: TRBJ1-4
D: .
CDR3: CATSGQATNEKLFF
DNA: TGTGCCACCAGCGGACAAGCAACTAATGAAAAACTGTTTTTT

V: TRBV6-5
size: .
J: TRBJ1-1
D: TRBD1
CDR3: CASRPPQGDGAFF
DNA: TGTGCCAGCAGGCCACCACAGGGGGACGGAGCTTTCTTT

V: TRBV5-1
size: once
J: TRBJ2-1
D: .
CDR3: CASRPDSGGSGYEQFF
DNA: TGCGCCAGCAGACCCGATTCAGGGGGGAGCGGATACGAGCAGTTCTTC